This entry lists 30 T cell receptor beta chains sequenced from one sample in a study of T cells in Graves' hyperthyroidism and ophthalmopathy. TCR beta CDR3 regions were amplified from RNA transcripts. Using the HTBI primer set, a first-round RT-PCR was run on the TCR CDR3. TCRdb reprocessed the multiplex PCR reads with MiXCR, giving one entry per CDR3 protein. The profile covers some 600,000 distinct CDR3 sequences, with roughly 46% appearing a single time and 6.5% to 9% taken by the ten largest. The sequencing input was peripheral blood or thyroid tissue (not recorded which). These receptors were collected from a woman younger than 35 with Graves' hyperthyroidism.

This clonotype was observed a single time. The chain uses TRBV29-1 and TRBJ2-5; tentatively, D is TRBD1 (6 bases). Germline CDR1 SQVTM, CDR2 ANQGSEA. The V gene lost 2 bases and the J gene lost 5 bases, with 15 bases spanning the gap. The CDR3 spans 14 residues. The CDR3 nucleotides are TGCAGCGTTGAACCCAGGGGCCACGGGGAGACCCAGTACTTC. Residues: CSVEPRGHGETQYF.

The chain is built from TRBV7-8 and TRBJ2-5, with D possibly matching TRBD2 (6 bases). Deletions cut 5 bases from V and 4 bases from J, with 11 bases between. The CDR3 is made up of 13 amino acids. Germline-derived CDR1 and CDR2 are SGHVS and FQNEAQ. The CDR3 bases are TGTGCCAGCAGCCCCGGGAGTCGAGAGACCCAGTACTTC. Translated: CASSPGSRETQYF.

CDR3 amino acids: CASSPRTGREKLFF. CDR3 in DNA: TGTGCCAGCAGCCCGCGGACAGGGAGAGAAAAACTGTTTTTT. The V call is TRBV14, the J call TRBJ1-4, with TRBD1 matching 8 bases. This CDR3 comprises 14 residues. In germline, CDR1 is SGHDN, CDR2 FVKESK. V lost 4 bases to trimming and J lost 8 bases; unmatched junction nucleotides: 6.

This clonotype was seen only a few times. The V call is TRBV19, the J call TRBJ1-1, with TRBD1 as a possible D gene (5 bases). Per germline, CDR1 LNHDA and CDR2 SQIVND (reference sequence). CDR3 length: 15 amino acids. V lost 1 base to trimming and J lost 1 base, with 10 bases between them. CDR3 DNA sequence: TGTGCCAGTAGTATAGGAACAGGACGGAACACTGAAGCTTTCTTT. Its translation: CASSIGTGRNTEAFF. The whole variable domain, remainder taken from reference TRBV19 and TRBJ1-1, is DGGITQSPKYLFRKEGQNVTLSCEQNLNHDAMYWYRQDPGQGLRLIYYSQIVNDFQKGDIAEGYSVSREKKESFPLTVTSAQKNPTAFYLCASSIGTGRNTEAFFGQGTRLTVV.

This chain connects TRBV2 to TRBJ2-2; perhaps TRBD1 as D (6 bases). This CDR3 has 10 residues. V lost 8 bases and J 8 bases, leaving 6 bases between the germline ends. Looked up from germline, CDR1 is SNHLY and CDR2 is FYNNEI. DNA of the CDR3: TGTGCCAGCGGACAGGGGGAGCTGTTTTTT. Amino acids: CASGQGELFF.

This clonotype was counted a few times. The chain has TRBV6-5 and TRBJ1-2; D gene unclear. Trimming left V 4 bases short and J 4 bases short, with 19 bases between. Germline assignment: CDR1 MNHEY and CDR2 SVGAGI. The CDR3 is 16 amino acids. The DNA for the CDR3 is TGTGCCAGCAGTTTAAGGGTTACAGAGTTCGGCTATGGCTACACCTTC. This sequence encodes CASSLRVTEFGYGYTF.

A note on this clonotype: Since no conserved phenylalanine or tryptophan closes the CDR3, a read error is the likely cause. The V and J genes are TRBV7-8 and TRBJ1-2; D remains ambiguous. In germline, CDR1 is SGHVS, CDR2 FQNEAQ. V was clipped by 6 bases and J by 2 bases, with 16 bases between them. CDR3 size: 15 residues. CDR3 region: CASRGTTISNYGYTI. In DNA, the CDR3 is TGTGCCAGCAGGGGCACTACGATCTCGAACTATGGCTACACCATC.

V is TRBV15 and J is TRBJ2-5; 8 bases are a match to TRBD1. V dropped 3 bases and J dropped 4; count of bases not matched to a gene: 1. The CDR3 is made up of 13 amino acids. CDR1 LNHNV and CDR2 YYDKDF come from the germline V gene (reference sequence). The CDR3 reads CATSSGQGETQYF. The CDR3 nucleotides read TGTGCCACCAGCAGCGGACAGGGAGAGACCCAGTACTTC.

The rearrangement uses TRBV12-3 or TRBV12-4 and TRBJ1-2; tentative D call: TRBD1 (6 bases). This CDR3 region has 13 residues. Trimming cost V 4 bases and J 4 bases, with 10 bases left between them. Here the CDR3 DNA reads TGTGCCAGCAGTTCCGTCAGGGGCTATGGCTACACCTTC. This gives the protein CASSSVRGYGYTF.

The chain employs TRBV10-3 and TRBJ2-7; D is perhaps TRBD1 or TRBD2 (5 bases each). CDR3 length equals 15 residues. CDR1 is ENHRY and CDR2 is SYGVKD in the germline V gene. Trimming removed 5 bases at V and 0 bases at J, with 14 bases between. CDR3 coding DNA: TGTGCCATCAGTCTACACTCAGGGAGCTCCTACGAGCAGTACTTC. This translates into CAISLHSGSSYEQYF.

V gene TRBV5-8 combines with J gene TRBJ2-5; D is undetermined. This CDR3 has 14 residues. Germline CDR1 and CDR2: SGHTS and YDEGEE. Trimming shortened V by 0 bases and J by 5 bases, and 11 bases separated the two germline ends. In DNA form, the CDR3 reads TGTGCCAGCAGCTTGGCCTGGGTACCCGAGACCCAGTACTTC. Its translation: CASSLAWVPETQYF. The full variable domain, in which reference TRBV5-8 and TRBJ2-5 provide the parts outside the CDR3, is EAGVTQSPTHLIKTRGQQATLRCSPISGHTSVYWYQQALGLGLQFLLWYDEGEERNRGNFPPRFSGRQFPNYSSELNVNALELEDSALYLCASSLAWVPETQYFGPGTRLLVL.

V is TRBV7-3 and J is TRBJ2-5; D may be TRBD1 (6 bases). Trimming shortened V by 7 bases and J by 3 bases, and 12 bases separated the two germline ends. This CDR3 comprises 13 residues. Germline V lookup: CDR1 SGHTA, CDR2 FQGTGA. The CDR3 nucleotides are TGTGCCAGCACCCGGGACACTAAAGAGACCCAGTACTTC. It is translated as CASTRDTKETQYF. The whole variable domain, remainder taken from reference TRBV7-3 and TRBJ2-5, is GAGVSQTPSNKVTEKGKYVELRCDPISGHTALYWYRQSLGQGPEFLIYFQGTGAADDSGLPNDRFFAVRPEGSVSTLKIQRTERGDSAVYLCASTRDTKETQYFGPGTRLLVL.

This clonotype occurred many times. This chain uses TRBV7-9 with TRBJ2-5; D is undetermined. With 2 bases removed from V and 2 bases from J, the gap between germline ends came to 6 bases. The CDR3 sequence is 13 residues long. Germline V gene sequence: CDR1 SEHNR, CDR2 FQNEAQ (reference sequence). The CDR3 loop reads CASSLNLQETQYF. The CDR3 nucleotides are TGTGCCAGCAGCTTAAATTTACAAGAGACCCAGTACTTC.

This chain connects TRBV7-9 to TRBJ2-5; TRBD1 is a possible D gene (6 bases). The V gene lost 5 bases and the J gene lost 5 bases, with 24 bases spanning the gap. Germline V gene lookup returns CDR1 SEHNR and CDR2 FQNEAQ (reference sequence). The CDR3 is made up of 17 amino acids. The CDR3 DNA sequence: TGTGCCAGCAGCCCCAGGGTTGGAATACAGGGTCCTGAGACCCAGTACTTC. It codes for CASSPRVGIQGPETQYF.

This chain connects TRBV15 to TRBJ2-6; 9 positions match TRBD1. V trimming: 3 bases; J trimming: 0 bases; junction bases outside the gene matches: 6. The CDR3 runs 18 residues. Looked up from germline, CDR1 is LNHNV and CDR2 is YYDKDF (reference sequence). The CDR3 spells CATSSPGQGRSGANVLTF. The DNA of the CDR3 is TGTGCCACCAGCAGCCCGGGACAGGGCCGCTCTGGGGCCAACGTCCTGACTTTC. Using reference TRBV15 and TRBJ2-6 for the parts outside the CDR3, the full variable domain is DAMVIQNPRYQVTQFGKPVTLSCSQTLNHNVMYWYQQKSSQAPKLLFHYYDKDFNNEADTPDNFQSRRPNTSFCFLDIRSPGLGDTAMYLCATSSPGQGRSGANVLTFGAGSRLTVL.

As regards this clonotype: A clone one base away is much larger, so this may be a read error. The chain links TRBV6-1 to TRBJ1-4; D remains ambiguous. The CDR3 runs 14 residues. Deletions cut 4 bases from V and 6 bases from J, with 12 bases between. Per the germline V gene, CDR1 is MNHNS and CDR2 is SASEGT. The CDR3 loop reads CASSGERAYEKLFF. CDR3 bases: TGTGCCAGCAGTGGAGAAAGGGCTTATGAAAAACTGTTTTTT.

This clonotype was seen a few times. V usage is TRBV7-3 and J usage is TRBJ2-3, with a weak D call TRBD2 (6 bases). The CDR3 loop spans 14 amino acids. Germline V gene lookup returns CDR1 SGHTA and CDR2 FQGTGA. Trimming removed 5 bases at V and 0 bases at J, with 9 bases between. In DNA form, the CDR3 reads TGTGCCAGCAGCCCGGAGGGGAGCACAGATACGCAGTATTTT. It codes for CASSPEGSTDTQYF. Supplemented by reference TRBV7-3 and TRBJ2-3, the full variable domain reads GAGVSQTPSNKVTEKGKYVELRCDPISGHTALYWYRQSLGQGPEFLIYFQGTGAADDSGLPNDRFFAVRPEGSVSTLKIQRTERGDSAVYLCASSPEGSTDTQYFGPGTRLTVL.

This clonotype was counted ten times or more. The CDR3 here is CASSPLGTEKLFF. The CDR3 DNA is TGTGCCAGCAGCCCCCTAGGTACTGAAAAACTGTTTTTT. The chain couples TRBV7-9 to TRBJ1-4; D is unclear. Deletions cut 5 bases from V and 7 bases from J, with 11 bases between. Germline loops: CDR1 SEHNR, CDR2 FQNEAQ (reference sequence). This CDR3 is 13 amino acids long.

This clonotype was observed a handful of times. This sequence joins TRBV11-2 and TRBJ1-3, with 7 bases aligning to TRBD1. Per germline, CDR1 SGHAT and CDR2 FQNNGV. CDR3 length: 14 amino acids. V was clipped by 9 bases and J by 4 bases; unmatched bases: 9. In DNA, the CDR3 is TGTGCCAGTAGACCTCCGGGACAGGGAAACACCATATATTTT. Its protein is CASRPPGQGNTIYF. The full variable domain, its missing parts supplied by reference TRBV11-2 and TRBJ1-3, is EAGVAQSPRYKIIEKRQSVAFWCNPISGHATLYWYQQILGQGPKLLIQFQNNGVVDDSQLPKDRFSAERLKGVDSTLKIQPAKLEDSAVYLCASRPPGQGNTIYFGEGSWLTVV.

The chain carries TRBV29-1 and TRBJ2-5; D perhaps matches TRBD1 (5 bases). V was clipped by 3 bases and J by 5 bases, with 19 bases between them. This CDR3 spans 15 amino acids. Germline V gene data show CDR1 as SQVTM and CDR2 as ANQGSEA. CDR3 nucleotide sequence: TGCAGCGTTGATGGGGCGCGGTCCTCGGAGGAGACCCAGTACTTC. Translation: CSVDGARSSEETQYF.

J is TRBJ1-4 and V is TRBV25-1; D gene ambiguous. The CDR3 runs to 16 residues. CDR1 is MGHDK, CDR2 SYGVNS, per germline. V lost 9 bases and J lost 4, with 21 bases in between. As DNA, the CDR3 is TGTGCCAGTGGATCCTACGTTGTTGGACTTAATGAAAAACTGTTTTTT. This encodes CASGSYVVGLNEKLFF.

This chain connects TRBV7-9 to TRBJ1-5; 7 bases align to TRBD1. The germline V gene has CDR1 SEHNR and CDR2 FQNEAQ (reference sequence). This CDR3 contains 14 residues. The junction had 3 bases not matched to a gene; V was cut back by 2 bases and J by 5 bases. The CDR3 DNA sequence: TGTGCCAGCAGCTTAATGGGGACAGATCAGCCCCAGCATTTT. Protein sequence: CASSLMGTDQPQHF. The full variable domain, completed using reference TRBV7-9 and TRBJ1-5, is DTGVSQNPRHKITKRGQNVTFRCDPISEHNRLYWYRQTLGQGPEFLTYFQNEAQLEKSRLLSDRFSAERPKGSFSTLEIQRTEQGDSAMYLCASSLMGTDQPQHFGDGTRLSIL.

This clonotype has a count of ten or more. The J gene is TRBJ2-5, the V gene TRBV7-2; the D is unclear. Germline V CDR1 and CDR2: SGHTA, FQGNSA. The V end was cut by 5 bases, the J end by 7 bases, with 8 bases between. This CDR3 region has 11 residues. The CDR3 loop reads CASSQFGTQYF. The DNA for the CDR3 is TGTGCCAGCAGCCAATTTGGGACCCAGTACTTC.

CDR3: CASSKGGRNTEAFF. In DNA, the CDR3 is TGTGCCAGCAGCAAGGGGGGGCGGAACACTGAAGCTTTCTTT. J is TRBJ1-1 and V is TRBV6-9, with D possibly TRBD1 on 6 matching bases. Germline CDR1 and CDR2: MNHGY and SVAAGI. Trimming shortened V by 6 bases and J by 1 base, and 12 bases separated the two germline ends. This CDR3 is 14 amino acids long.

V gene TRBV6-1 combines with J gene TRBJ2-7; 7 nucleotides match TRBD1. The CDR3 has 17 residues. V lost 6 bases to trimming and J lost 2 bases; unmatched junction nucleotides: 16. Germline V gene lookup returns CDR1 MNHNS and CDR2 SASEGT. This chain's CDR3 is CASSQEPTGWLPYEQYF. In DNA, the CDR3 is TGTGCCAGCAGCCAAGAACCGACAGGGTGGCTACCCTACGAGCAGTACTTC.

This chain joins TRBV7-6 and TRBJ2-7, with 8 bases aligning to TRBD2. Losses at the gene ends were 5 bases for V and 7 bases for J; bases not matched to a gene: 7. This CDR3 contains 13 residues. The germline V gene has CDR1 SGHVS and CDR2 FNYEAQ. The CDR3 sequence: CASSHAAGAEQYF. CDR3 DNA sequence: TGTGCCAGCAGCCATGCAGCGGGAGCTGAGCAGTACTTC.

This clonotype showed up just a few times. The chain joins TRBV19 to TRBJ2-7; 7 bases match TRBD2. V dropped 6 bases and J dropped 0; count of bases not matched to a gene: 5. CDR3 length: 14 residues. Germline CDR1 reads LNHDA; CDR2 reads SQIVND (reference sequence). CDR3 in DNA: TGTGCCAGTAGGTCTAGCGGTACCTCCTACGAGCAGTACTTC. Translation: CASRSSGTSYEQYF.

This clonotype was counted once. A much larger clone differs from this one at a single base, so this may be a read error. A read error is likely, as this CDR3 ends without the conserved phenylalanine or tryptophan. The chain employs TRBV29-1 and TRBJ1-2, with TRBD1 as a possible D gene (5 bases). Between the trimmed V and J ends, which lost 2 bases and 2 bases, there was a span of 15 bases. Germline loops: CDR1 SQVTM, CDR2 ANQGSEA. This CDR3 comprises 15 residues. CDR3: CSVEPDRGRNYGYTS. The CDR3 DNA reads as TGCAGCGTTGAACCCGACAGAGGGAGGAACTATGGCTACACCTCC.

This clonotype occurred many times. The chain has TRBV29-1 and TRBJ2-5, with D unresolved. The CDR3 length is 12 residues. The ends were cut back, 4 bases at V and 2 bases at J, with 8 bases in the middle. Germline V lookup: CDR1 SQVTM, CDR2 ANQGSEA. DNA of the CDR3: TGCAGCGTTGCTGGGCGACAAGAGACCCAGTACTTC. This sequence encodes CSVAGRQETQYF.

CDR3 sequence reads: CASSEYGHPQHF. In DNA form, the CDR3 reads TGTGCCAGCAGTGAATACGGACATCCCCAGCATTTT. This chain connects TRBV25-1 to TRBJ1-5; perhaps TRBD1 as D (5 bases). The CDR3 loop spans 12 amino acids. Trimming left V 0 bases short and J 10 bases short, with 7 bases between. The germline V gene encodes CDR1 MGHDK and CDR2 SYGVNS.